The entry below gives a single T cell receptor beta chain sequence along with its context. The repertoire was sequenced with immunoSEQ multiplex PCR; TCRdb's copy has only in-frame clones and lacks some. This sample has about 400,000 clones; approximately 95% occur once, and the top ten carry roughly 0.021%. This specimen belongs to a study of shared T cell receptors in the human thymus. CDR1 is SGHVS, CDR2 FQNEAQ, per germline. This CDR3 is 16 amino acids long. The germline V and J ends were trimmed by 1 base and 2 bases, with 12 bases remaining between them. The genes are TRBV7-8 and TRBJ2-1; D may be TRBD2 (6 bases). The clonotype was recovered from a human donor. The sample consisted of thymocytes. In DNA form, the CDR3 reads TGTGCCAGCAGCTTAGGTCCCCGCGGGACCTACAATGAGCAGTTCTTC. Protein sequence: CASSLGPRGTYNEQFF.